Each of the 17 T cell receptor beta chains below was sequenced from the same sample in a study of shared clonotypes between healthy human individuals. Generated by immunoSEQ multiplex PCR, the TCRdb table keeps only in-frame clones and is missing some. This sample yields about 2,500,000 clones, of which around nine tenths are seen a single time; roughly 0.14% belongs to the top ten. Sequenced: naive CD4+ T cells sorted from blood. Subset reported: CD45RA+ positively selected. The receptors were sampled from a man aged 18 to 30 in good health.

This rearrangement joins TRBV28 to TRBJ2-4; tentative D call: TRBD2 (6 bases). V was pared by 5 bases and J by 3 bases, with 8 bases between. CDR1 MDHEN and CDR2 SYDVKM come from the germline V gene. The length of the CDR3 is 13 residues. The CDR3 DNA sequence: TGTGCCAGCAGTGGGACTTACAAAAACATTCAGTACTTC. The encoded protein is CASSGTYKNIQYF.

This chain connects TRBV9 to TRBJ1-1; D gene unclear. Germline loops: CDR1 SGDLS, CDR2 YYNGEE. The CDR3 covers 14 residues. Between the trimmed V and J ends, which lost 1 base and 1 base, there was a span of 8 bases. DNA of the CDR3: TGTGCCAGCAGCGTAAGTTCCAGGAACACTGAAGCTTTCTTT. Translation: CASSVSSRNTEAFF.

The chain has TRBV9 and TRBJ1-3; a weak D match, TRBD1 (6 bases). The germline V and J ends were trimmed by 4 bases and 0 bases, with 8 bases remaining between them. This CDR3 is 14 amino acids long. Germline CDR1 is SGDLS and CDR2 is YYNGEE. CDR3 protein: CASSTGTSGNTIYF. The CDR3 bases are TGTGCCAGCAGCACAGGGACCTCTGGAAACACCATATATTTT.

The gene calls are TRBV7-2 and TRBJ2-7; 10 nucleotides line up with TRBD2. J gave up 3 bases and V 7 bases, and 15 bases lay outside the gene matches. CDR1 and CDR2 from the germline V gene are SGHTA and FQGNSA. The length of the CDR3 is 17 residues. The CDR3 nucleotides read TGTGCCAGCACCCCCCAGGCTAGCGGGAGCTTGGTCTACGAGCAGTACTTC. Translation gives CASTPQASGSLVYEQYF.

This chain links TRBV7-2 with TRBJ2-3; D is possibly TRBD1 (6 bases). This CDR3 region has 14 residues. CDR1 and CDR2 (germline): SGHTA, FQGNSA. V was cut by 5 bases and J by 2 bases, with 11 bases left in between. CDR3 loop: CASSRDRNTDTQYF. The CDR3 DNA sequence: TGTGCCAGCAGCCGAGACAGGAACACAGATACGCAGTATTTT.

The CDR3: CASSVQGARNTGELFF. The DNA for the CDR3 is TGCGCCAGCAGCGTACAGGGGGCGCGGAACACCGGGGAGCTGTTTTTT. The chain carries TRBV5-1 and TRBJ2-2; 9 bases are shared with TRBD1. The V and J ends lost 4 bases and 1 base, in that order; junction bases with no gene match: 5. The CDR3 is made up of 16 amino acids. CDR1 and CDR2 (germline): SGHRS, YFSETQ.

V and J are TRBV15 and TRBJ1-2; TRBD1 might be the D (5 bases). From germline, CDR1 is LNHNV and CDR2 YYDKDF (reference sequence). The CDR3 extends over 19 amino acids. V was cut by 0 bases and J by 8 bases, with 28 bases left in between. CDR3 coding DNA: TGTGCCACCAGCAGAGATGGAACCGGCTTGGAGAAAGGGACGAGGGGCTACACCTTC. Translation gives CATSRDGTGLEKGTRGYTF.

The chain couples TRBV19 to TRBJ1-4, with a tentative D call TRBD1 (5 bases). Germline loops: CDR1 LNHDA, CDR2 SQIVND (reference sequence). This CDR3 region has 16 residues. Trimming pared 5 bases from V and 8 bases from J, leaving 21 bases between. The CDR3 bases are TGTGCCAGTAGTCCCGTCGGATTGGGGGTGCGCGAAAAACTGTTTTTT. It encodes CASSPVGLGVREKLFF.

This chain connects TRBV19 to TRBJ1-4; 7 bases are shared with TRBD1. This CDR3 contains 15 residues. Germline values: CDR1 LNHDA, CDR2 SQIVND (reference sequence). Trimming cost V 4 bases and J 3 bases; bases outside gene matches: 5. This chain's CDR3 is CASSRTTGANEKLFF. DNA for the CDR3: TGTGCCAGTAGTAGAACTACAGGGGCTAATGAAAAACTGTTTTTT.

This chain connects TRBV19 to TRBJ1-5, with TRBD1 as a possible D gene (5 bases). The CDR3 has 16 amino acids. Germline CDR1 LNHDA, CDR2 SQIVND (reference sequence). V lost 10 bases to trimming and J lost 0 bases, with 19 bases between them. The DNA of the CDR3 is TGTGCCACCAACACCGGACAAACTTATAGCAATCAGCCCCAGCATTTT. It translates to CATNTGQTYSNQPQHF.

V and J are TRBV10-3 and TRBJ2-5, with 10 bases fitting TRBD1. The end of the DNA fits TRBJ2-7 better, so the J call may be wrong. CDR1 and CDR2 from the germline V gene are ENHRY and SYGVKD. CDR3 length: 12 amino acids. The CDR3 here is CATRQGANEQYF. As DNA, the CDR3 is TGTGCCACTCGACAGGGGGCTAACGAGCAGTACTTC.

The chain carries TRBV28 and TRBJ1-2; 7 bases fit TRBD1. V shed 6 bases and J 1 base; nucleotides not matched to a gene: 5. The CDR3 sequence is 14 residues long. CDR1 is MDHEN, CDR2 SYDVKM, per germline. CDR3 amino acids: CASSPGQYNYGYTF. CDR3 in DNA: TGTGCCAGCAGCCCGGGACAGTATAACTATGGCTACACCTTC.

V gene TRBV7-3 combines with J gene TRBJ2-1; unclear D gene. The CDR3 spans 17 residues. Germline lookup yields CDR1 SGHTA and CDR2 FQGTGA. Trimming shortened V by 4 bases and J by 5 bases, and 21 bases separated the two germline ends. For the CDR3, the DNA is TGTGCCAGCAGCTCTCATCCAGGTAACATCAAGGACAATGAGCAGTTCTTC. Translation gives CASSSHPGNIKDNEQFF.

The chain recombines TRBV5-1 with TRBJ2-7; D may be TRBD1 or TRBD2 (5 bases each). This CDR3 region has 16 residues. From germline, CDR1 is SGHRS and CDR2 YFSETQ. V was cut by 3 bases and J by 3 bases, with 19 bases left in between. In nucleotides, the CDR3 is TGCGCCAGCAGCTCCGACACTGAGCGGACAATCTACGAGCAGTACTTC. This encodes CASSSDTERTIYEQYF.

This clone was seen just once. The gene calls are TRBV4-2 and TRBJ2-3, with 7 bases aligning to TRBD2. The CDR3 length is 15 residues. Germline trimming cut 4 bases from V and 5 bases from J; bases unmatched to any gene: 9. Germline-derived CDR1 and CDR2 are LGHNA and YNFKEQ. The CDR3 loop is CASSRGGSELDTQYF. Written as DNA, the CDR3 is TGTGCCAGCAGCCGGGGCGGGAGTGAATTAGATACGCAGTATTTT.

This chain uses TRBV6-6 with TRBJ2-1; no reliable D call. CDR1 is MNHNY and CDR2 is SVGAGI in the germline V gene (reference sequence). The CDR3 runs 14 residues. V shed 4 bases and J shed 0 bases, with 7 bases lying between them. The chain's CDR3 is CASSLSVSYNEQFF. CDR3 DNA sequence: TGTGCCAGCAGTTTATCGGTCTCCTACAATGAGCAGTTCTTC.

The CDR3: CASRRHANTGELFF. The CDR3, as DNA: TGTGCCAGCAGAAGACACGCGAACACCGGGGAGCTGTTTTTT. The chain combines TRBV2 with TRBJ2-2; D is unresolved. CDR3 length equals 14 residues. V gave up 6 bases and J gave up 0 bases, with 8 bases separating them. The germline gives CDR1 SNHLY, CDR2 FYNNEI.